This TCR beta chain derives from a study of T cells in Graves' hyperthyroidism and ophthalmopathy. Using RNA transcripts as the source, TCR beta CDR3 regions were amplified. With the HTBI primer set, the TCR CDR3 went through a first round of RT-PCR. TCRdb used MiXCR to reprocess the multiplex PCR reads, holding one entry per CDR3 protein. The sample lists about 680,000 distinct CDR3 sequences, 30% to 40% seen once, with approximately 31% in the top ten. Newly diagnosed hyperthyroidism patients aged 18 to 65 years had disease lasting under 2 months. Exclusion followed for patients with uncontrolled infection, other autoimmune disease, pregnancy or lactation. The V and J ends lost 4 bases and 5 bases respectively, with 16 bases between them. CDR3 length equals 15 residues. Germline V gives CDR1 SGHRS, CDR2 YFSETQ.

The sequencing sample was made of blood. The receptor comes from a woman between 40 and 50 years old with Graves' hyperthyroidism. The chain carries TRBV5-1 and TRBJ1-5, with unresolved D. The CDR3 nucleotides read TGCGCCAGCAGCGTGACACCAATGGGCGATCAGCCCCAGCATTTT. Amino acid sequence: CASSVTPMGDQPQHF.